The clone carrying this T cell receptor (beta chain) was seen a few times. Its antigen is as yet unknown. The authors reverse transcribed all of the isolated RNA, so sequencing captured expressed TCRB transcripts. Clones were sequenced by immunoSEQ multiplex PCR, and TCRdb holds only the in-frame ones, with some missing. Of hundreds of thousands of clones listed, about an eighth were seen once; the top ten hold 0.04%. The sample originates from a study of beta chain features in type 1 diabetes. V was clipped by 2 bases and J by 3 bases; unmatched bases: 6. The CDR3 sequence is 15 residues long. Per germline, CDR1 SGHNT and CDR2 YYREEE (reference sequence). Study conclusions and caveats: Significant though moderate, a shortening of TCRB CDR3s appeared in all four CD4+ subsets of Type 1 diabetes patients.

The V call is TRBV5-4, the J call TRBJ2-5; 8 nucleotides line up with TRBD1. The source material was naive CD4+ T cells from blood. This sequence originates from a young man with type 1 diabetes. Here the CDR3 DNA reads TGTGCCAGCAGCTTTGAAACAGGGGGTGAAGAGACCCAGTACTTC. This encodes CASSFETGGEETQYF.